The 2 T cell receptor beta chains below all came from one sample that was sequenced in a study of T-cell memory formation after mild COVID-19. TCRdb ran MiXCR on the 5' RACE reads and lists one entry per CDR3 protein. This sample has around 300,000 distinct CDR3 sequences, with about a sixth found just once. Sequences were obtained from PBMCs or a T cell subset sorted from them (not recorded which). The receptors come from a man aged 18 to 29 who had mild COVID-19 (a few samples of this study predate the infection). Cell type and time point are not known.

In this sample, this clonotype turned up a few times. V is TRBV10-3 and J is TRBJ2-2; D remains unclear. V was shortened by 0 bases and J by 7 bases, with 6 bases between the two germline ends. The CDR3 consists of 13 residues. Germline CDR1 and CDR2: ENHRY and SYGVKD. As DNA, the CDR3 is TGTGCCATCAGTGAGTCGAACGGCGGGGAGCTGTTTTTT. Residues: CAISESNGGELFF.

This clonotype was seen only a few times. The chain links TRBV12-3 or TRBV12-4 to TRBJ1-2; D might be TRBD1 (6 bases). CDR3 length: 15 amino acids. Trimming took off 2 bases at V and 4 bases at J, with 14 bases between the two ends. The CDR3 loop is CASSLRGGTRYGYTF. The CDR3 bases are TGTGCCAGCAGTTTACGGGGGGGCACCCGCTATGGCTACACCTTC.